The TCR beta chain described here comes from a study of beta chain features in type 1 diabetes. Details on this clone: No antigen is known for it.

Study-wide results and limits: Within patients, naive, central memory and Treg TCRB repertoires seemed more similar than within healthy donors. In type 1 diabetes patients, VDJ junctions had fewer insertions; deletions at these junctions were more frequent.

The J segment lost 6 bases and the V segment lost 5 bases, leaving 9 bases of the junction unmatched. This CDR3 is 14 amino acids long. Germline V lookup: CDR1 SEHNR, CDR2 FQNEAQ (reference sequence). CD45RO/CCR7/CD25/CD127/CD95/CD27 staining was used to isolate CD4+ naive, central memory, regulatory and stem cell-like memory cells by sorting. Expressed TCRB transcripts were sequenced because the isolated RNA had all been reverse transcribed beforehand. Assay: immunoSEQ multiplex PCR; the TCRdb copy retains only in-frame clones and omits some. The sample gives about 180,000 clones, about an eighth of which show up once; 0.5% to 0.75% is in the top ten.

V is TRBV7-9 and J is TRBJ1-1; 7 positions match TRBD1. Sequencing was done on a sample of central memory CD4+ T cells from blood. This clonotype originated in a woman in her late teens or twenties in good health. The CDR3 region is CASSRGRAFAEAFF. DNA of the CDR3: TGTGCCAGCAGCAGGGGGCGGGCGTTCGCTGAAGCTTTCTTT.